Presented here are 30 T cell receptor beta chains from one specimen sequenced in a study of hypomethylating agent response in myelodysplastic syndrome. Method: immunoSEQ multiplex PCR; TCRdb's copy keeps in-frame clones and lacks some. Of roughly 9,800 clones listed, 83% are singletons. The material sequenced was bone marrow, taken before or after starting hypomethylating agent treatment for myelodysplastic syndrome (not recorded which). These receptors all stem from a human donor with myelodysplastic syndrome.

DNA of the CDR3: TGTGCCAGCAGGGGGACGCGTAACAATGGTTCACCCCTCCACTTT. Amino acids: CASRGTRNNGSPLHF. The chain combines TRBV6-1 with TRBJ1-6; tentatively, D is TRBD1 (5 bases). The germline V gene encodes CDR1 MNHNS and CDR2 SASEGT. V lost 6 bases, J lost 9 bases, and 18 bases lay in between. The CDR3 sequence is 15 residues long.

The genes are TRBV9 and TRBJ2-2; TRBD1 matches 12 bases. Looked up from germline, CDR1 is SGDLS and CDR2 is YYNGEE. CDR3 size: 18 residues. Trimming at V came to 0 bases and at J to 5 bases, leaving 8 bases not matched to a gene. In DNA form, the CDR3 reads TGTGCCAGCAGCGTAGCTACTGGGACAGGGGGCTATACCGGGGAGCTGTTTTTT. Amino acid sequence: CASSVATGTGGYTGELFF.

This clone has a handful of counts. This chain connects TRBV5-6 to TRBJ1-2, with D uncertain. V gave up 0 bases and J gave up 4 bases, with 10 bases separating them. The CDR3 extends over 14 amino acids. Germline CDR1 and CDR2: SGHDT and YYEEEE. The CDR3, as DNA: TGTGCCAGCAGCTTGGTTCAGCAGCGCTATGGCTACACCTTC. Translated, it gives CASSLVQQRYGYTF.

This rearrangement joins TRBV11-3 to TRBJ2-3; possible D gene TRBD1, 5 bases. The V and J ends lost 2 bases and 8 bases respectively, with 8 bases between them. Per the germline V gene, CDR1 is SGHNT and CDR2 is YENEEA. This CDR3 is 12 amino acids long. Written as DNA, the CDR3 is TGTGCCAGCAGCTTATGGCAGGGTACGCAGTATTTT. Translated, it gives CASSLWQGTQYF.

This clone came up once. This chain links TRBV18 with TRBJ2-7; 11 bases map to TRBD2. CDR1 and CDR2 (germline): KGHSH, LQKENI. There are 14 residues in the CDR3. V lost 2 bases and J lost 4; bases outside the gene matches: 1. The CDR3 protein is CASSPTSGSYEQYF. The DNA of the CDR3 is TGTGCCAGCTCACCAACTAGCGGGAGTTACGAGCAGTACTTC.

The rearrangement uses TRBV5-6 and TRBJ2-1; 9 bases agree with TRBD1. The CDR3 runs to 15 residues. V lost 4 bases to trimming and J lost 5 bases; unmatched junction nucleotides: 7. Germline V lookup: CDR1 SGHDT, CDR2 YYEEEE. CDR3 nucleotides: TGTGCCAGCAGCCTCCGGACAGGGGTAAACAATGAGCAGTTCTTC. Translating it yields CASSLRTGVNNEQFF.

This clone was detected once. The chain uses TRBV28 and TRBJ1-3; unclear D gene. Germline V lookup: CDR1 MDHEN, CDR2 SYDVKM. The ends were cut back, 6 bases at V and 0 bases at J, with 9 bases in the middle. This CDR3 spans 14 amino acids. In DNA, the CDR3 is TGTGCCAGCAGCAGGCCTGGCTCTGGAAACACCATATATTTT. Its protein product is CASSRPGSGNTIYF.

The V call is TRBV18, the J call TRBJ1-3; 9 bases are a match to TRBD1. CDR1 is KGHSH, CDR2 LQKENI, per germline. The trim removed 6 bases at V and 8 bases at J, leaving 14 bases unmatched. The CDR3 has 16 residues. CDR3 bases: TGTGCCAGCTCCCCCCTCTCGGGACAGGGTACCGACACCATATATTTT. Encoded protein: CASSPLSGQGTDTIYF.

The V and J genes are TRBV7-9 and TRBJ1-4; tentative D call: TRBD1 (6 bases). CDR3 length: 15 residues. V was trimmed by 7 bases and J by 8 bases, leaving 20 bases between them. Germline-derived CDR1 and CDR2 are SEHNR and FQNEAQ (reference sequence). This chain's CDR3 is CASTLDLGGREKLFF. DNA for the CDR3: TGTGCCAGCACCCTGGACTTGGGGGGCCGGGAAAAACTGTTTTTT.

A few counts support this clone. The rearrangement uses TRBV30 and TRBJ2-7; 9 bases line up with TRBD2. The germline gives CDR1 GTSNPN, CDR2 SVGIG (reference sequence). After removal of 1 base from V and 4 bases from J, the junction contained 5 bases not matched to a gene. This CDR3 region has 14 residues. The chain's CDR3 is CAWSAGTSLYEQYF. The CDR3 DNA reads as TGTGCCTGGAGTGCCGGGACTAGCCTGTACGAGCAGTACTTC. The entire variable domain, with the rest obtained from reference TRBV30 and TRBJ2-7, is as follows: SQTIHQWPATLVQPVGSPLSLECTVEGTSNPNLYWYRQAAGRGLQLLFYSVGIGQISSEVPQNLSASRPQDRQFILSSKKLLLSDSGFYLCAWSAGTSLYEQYFGPGTRLTVT.

V is TRBV14 and J is TRBJ2-3; D is unclear. With 1 base removed from V and 6 bases from J, the gap between germline ends came to 14 bases. The CDR3 sequence is 15 residues long. Germline V gives CDR1 SGHDN, CDR2 FVKESK. The CDR3 region is CASSQVSRSYDTQYF. CDR3 nucleotides: TGTGCCAGCAGCCAAGTATCTAGGTCCTACGATACGCAGTATTTT.

This clone was picked up a small number of times. The chain links TRBV11-2 to TRBJ1-3; weak D call: TRBD1 (6 bases). V was pared by 0 bases and J by 5 bases, with 14 bases between. This CDR3 spans 16 amino acids. Germline V gene lookup returns CDR1 SGHAT and CDR2 FQNNGV. The DNA for the CDR3 is TGTGCCAGCAGCTTAGAGAGAGGGGGGAAAAGAAACACCATATATTTT. Its protein product is CASSLERGGKRNTIYF.

This clone was observed a handful of times. The chain combines TRBV5-1 with TRBJ1-4; 10 bases fit TRBD1. Looked up from germline, CDR1 is SGHRS and CDR2 is YFSETQ. The CDR3 length is 16 residues. The trim removed 4 bases at V and 3 bases at J, leaving 6 bases unmatched. CDR3 amino acids: CASSPGTGDPNEKLFF. The CDR3, as DNA: TGCGCCAGCAGCCCCGGGACAGGGGATCCTAATGAAAAACTGTTTTTT.

The chain has TRBV6-1 and TRBJ1-6; a possible D gene is TRBD1 (5 bases). This CDR3 has 14 residues. Germline V gene sequence: CDR1 MNHNS, CDR2 SASEGT. V lost 4 bases and J lost 4, with 8 bases in between. CDR3 coding DNA: TGTGCCAGCAGTGCAGGGCCGTATAATTCACCCCTCCACTTT. Protein sequence: CASSAGPYNSPLHF.

The rearrangement links TRBV11-3 to TRBJ2-3; 8 bases fit TRBD1. With V trimmed by 6 bases and J by 2 bases, 7 bases remained unmatched. The CDR3 loop spans 15 amino acids. The V gene's germline CDR1 is SGHNT and CDR2 YENEEA. The CDR3 reads CASSPGDRTTDTQYF. CDR3 sequence (DNA): TGTGCCAGCAGTCCTGGGGACAGGACCACAGATACGCAGTATTTT. Combining the CDR3 with reference TRBV11-3 and TRBJ2-3 gives the whole variable domain EAGVVQSPRYKIIEKKQPVAFWCNPISGHNTLYWYLQNLGQGPELLIRYENEEAVDDSQLPKDRFSAERLKGVDSTLKIQPAELGDSAVYLCASSPGDRTTDTQYFGPGTRLTVL.

This chain joins TRBV6-1 and TRBJ1-3; D not certain. The CDR3 extends over 12 amino acids. Germline CDR1 and CDR2: MNHNS and SASEGT. The germline V and J ends were trimmed by 6 bases and 4 bases, with 7 bases remaining between them. CDR3 amino acids: CASSQLGNTIYF. CDR3 coding DNA: TGTGCCAGCAGCCAGTTAGGAAACACCATATATTTT.

DNA for the CDR3: TGCGCCAGCAGCTTCGGACAGGGCTCCTACGAGCAGTACTTC. Amino acids: CASSFGQGSYEQYF. The rearrangement links TRBV5-1 to TRBJ2-7; TRBD1 aligns across 8 bases. The germline V gene encodes CDR1 SGHRS and CDR2 YFSETQ. This CDR3 is built from 14 residues. The ends lost 2 bases at V and 0 bases at J; junction bases unmatched: 1. Complete variable domain (other parts from reference TRBV5-1 and TRBJ2-7): KAGVTQTPRYLIKTRGQQVTLSCSPISGHRSVSWYQQTPGQGLQFLFEYFSETQRNKGNFPGRFSGRQFSNSRSEMNVSTLELGDSALYLCASSFGQGSYEQYFGPGTRLTVT.

This chain's CDR3 is CAWWWGALDTEAFF. The DNA for the CDR3 is TGTGCCTGGTGGTGGGGGGCGCTGGACACTGAAGCTTTCTTT. The chain has TRBV30 and TRBJ1-1, with D possibly being TRBD1 (6 bases). From germline, CDR1 is GTSNPN and CDR2 SVGIG (reference sequence). The CDR3 is made up of 14 amino acids. Trimming took off 5 bases at V and 3 bases at J, with 16 bases between the two ends.

V and J are TRBV5-6 and TRBJ2-1, with D possibly matching TRBD2 (6 bases). The V end was cut by 6 bases, the J end by 2 bases, with 15 bases between. The CDR3 has 15 residues. Germline V gives CDR1 SGHDT, CDR2 YYEEEE. The CDR3, as DNA: TGTGCCAGCACGGGGGAGATGACAGCCTACAATGAGCAGTTCTTC. Its protein is CASTGEMTAYNEQFF. The full variable domain, in which reference TRBV5-6 and TRBJ2-1 provide the parts outside the CDR3, is DAGVTQSPTHLIKTRGQQVTLRCSPKSGHDTVSWYQQALGQGPQFIFQYYEEEERQRGNFPDRFSGHQFPNYSSELNVNALLLGDSALYLCASTGEMTAYNEQFFGPGTRLTVL.

With regard to this clone: Germline and junction disagree at one end, which may indicate a read error. This chain joins TRBV29-1 and TRBJ2-1, with 9 bases lining up with TRBD2. In germline, CDR1 is SQVTM, CDR2 ANQGSEA. The CDR3 covers 14 residues. The CDR3 DNA reads as TGCAGCGTTCGGACTAGCGAATCCTTCAATGAGCAGTTCTTC. Translation gives CSVRTSESFNEQFF.

With regard to this clone: At one of its ends the junction is not consistent with the germline gene, which may arise from a read error. V is TRBV20-1 and J is TRBJ1-2; no reliable D call. CDR1 and CDR2 (germline): DFQATT, SNEGSKA (reference sequence). CDR3 length equals 11 residues. The CDR3 DNA follows: TGCAGTGCTAGAGATGGCCAGAGCTACGCCTTC. Amino acids: CSARDGQSYAF.

The chain has TRBV11-3 and TRBJ2-3; 13 positions match TRBD2. Looked up from germline, CDR1 is SGHNT and CDR2 is YENEEA. After removal of 4 bases from V and 0 bases from J, the junction contained 1 base not matched to a gene. This CDR3 has 16 residues. CDR3 amino acids: CASSSGLAGSTDTQYF. The CDR3 nucleotides are TGTGCCAGCAGCTCGGGACTAGCGGGAAGCACAGATACGCAGTATTTT.

This chain joins TRBV6-1 and TRBJ1-4, with a possible D match to TRBD1 (5 bases). This CDR3 is 14 amino acids long. V was cut by 2 bases and J by 6 bases, with 10 bases left in between. Germline V gene sequence: CDR1 MNHNS, CDR2 SASEGT. In DNA, the CDR3 is TGTGCCAGCAGTGAATTCGGGGCCGATGAAAAACTGTTTTTT. Its protein product is CASSEFGADEKLFF.

CDR3 bases: TGTGCCAGCAGGGGGGCAACTGACGGAGCTTTCTTT. This sequence encodes CASRGATDGAFF. The gene calls are TRBV6-6 and TRBJ1-1; the D gene is possibly TRBD1 (6 bases). V shed 6 bases and J shed 10 bases, with 15 bases lying between them. The CDR3 runs to 12 residues. CDR1 and CDR2 (germline): MNHNY, SVGAGI (reference sequence).

V usage is TRBV6-5 and J usage is TRBJ2-7, with 7 bases lining up with TRBD1. Germline CDR1 and CDR2: MNHEY and SVGAGI. The CDR3 is made up of 16 amino acids. V lost 2 bases to trimming and J lost 2 bases; unmatched junction nucleotides: 9. The CDR3 reads CASSYLYRGRPYEQYF. CDR3 in DNA: TGTGCCAGCAGTTACCTCTACAGGGGCCGCCCCTACGAGCAGTACTTC.

The chain couples TRBV25-1 to TRBJ1-5, with D perhaps TRBD1 (5 bases). V lost 0 bases to trimming and J lost 4 bases, with 7 bases between them. CDR1 is MGHDK, CDR2 SYGVNS, per germline. The CDR3 runs 14 residues. DNA of the CDR3: TGTGCCAGCAGTGAATATGGGGGGAATCAGCCCCAGCATTTT. It codes for CASSEYGGNQPQHF.

The J gene is TRBJ1-2, the V gene TRBV5-1; D is perhaps TRBD1 (6 bases). Between the trimmed V and J ends, which lost 2 bases and 2 bases, there was a span of 10 bases. CDR1 is SGHRS, CDR2 YFSETQ, per germline. The CDR3 covers 14 residues. The CDR3: CASSLQGGNYGYTF. The CDR3 DNA sequence: TGCGCCAGCAGCTTACAGGGCGGGAACTATGGCTACACCTTC.

The chain carries TRBV30 and TRBJ1-2; D is unresolved. The V gene's germline CDR1 is GTSNPN and CDR2 SVGIG (reference sequence). V dropped 3 bases and J dropped 3 bases, with 5 bases sitting between them. The CDR3 runs to 11 residues. The chain's CDR3 is CAWRGYYGYTF. Written as DNA, the CDR3 is TGTGCCTGGAGGGGTTACTATGGCTACACCTTC.

This clone was observed a few times. V is TRBV9 and J is TRBJ1-3; D not certain. Germline V gives CDR1 SGDLS, CDR2 YYNGEE. Trimming took 6 bases from V and 0 from J, leaving 7 bases between them. The CDR3 spans 13 residues. This CDR3 reads CASNPISGNTIYF. The CDR3 coding sequence is TGTGCCAGCAATCCCATCTCTGGAAACACCATATATTTT.

There are a few counts of this clone. The rearrangement uses TRBV9 and TRBJ1-1; no clear D gene. Per the germline V gene, CDR1 is SGDLS and CDR2 is YYNGEE. Trimming removed 0 bases at V and 4 bases at J, with 7 bases between. CDR3 length: 13 residues. The CDR3 protein is CASSVGGSTEAFF. The CDR3, as DNA: TGTGCCAGCAGCGTAGGAGGGAGCACTGAAGCTTTCTTT.